The entry below gives a single T cell receptor (beta chain) sequence along with its context. The data stem from a study of T-cell memory formation after mild COVID-19. This CDR3 has 13 residues. J gave up 6 bases and V 3 bases, and 1 base lay outside the gene matches. Germline V lookup: CDR1 KGHDR, CDR2 SFDVKD. TCRdb ran MiXCR on the 5' RACE reads and lists one entry per CDR3 protein. The sample has roughly 350,000 distinct CDR3 sequences, roughly 21% seen once. The chain uses TRBV24-1 and TRBJ2-7; the match to TRBD1 covers 10 bases. The TCR originated in an adult woman who had mild COVID-19 (a few samples of this study predate the infection). Cell type and time point are not known. The specimen sequenced was PBMCs or a T cell subset sorted from them (not recorded which). CDR3 coding DNA: TGTGCCACCAGTGATGGGGACAGGGGCGAGCAGTACTTC. This codes for CATSDGDRGEQYF.